Listed below are T cell receptor beta chains from one sample, sequenced in a study of cytomegalovirus exposure and HLA in healthy donors. Sequencing was performed with immunoSEQ multiplex PCR; in TCRdb, only in-frame clones are kept and a portion is missing. Of about 150,000 clones listed, approximately 81% are singletons. Sequencing was carried out using PBMCs. These receptors were obtained from a boy between 2 and 10 years old in good health and CMV-seronegative. Both conserved end residues are part of each CDR3. The order of the fields is D gene, CDR3 length, clone size, J gene, V gene, CDR3 protein, CDR3 DNA. The D gene is left open where the match is weak. Only part of the rows carry a size: once, few, many, or a class if the clone is expanded.

>-|13|-|TRBJ2-3|TRBV4-3
CASSQGPGHPPYF
TGCGCCAGCAGCCAAGGGCCAGGCCACCCCCCGTATTTT
>TRBD1|14|once|TRBJ1-5|TRBV28
CASSMDRVNQPQHF
TGTGCCAGCAGTATGGACAGGGTAAATCAGCCCCAGCATTTT
>TRBD1|13|-|TRBJ1-1|TRBV18
CASSKDRVTEAFF
TGTGCCAGCTCAAAGGACAGGGTCACTGAAGCTTTCTTT
>-|16|-|TRBJ2-1|TRBV19
CASTSPGRSSYNEQFF
TGTGCCAGTACCAGCCCGGGAAGGAGTTCCTACAATGAGCAGTTCTTC
>TRBD1|15|-|TRBJ2-7|TRBV7-2
CASSRSPGQPYEQYF
TGTGCCAGCAGCCGATCTCCGGGACAGCCCTACGAGCAGTACTTC
>TRBD2|14|-|TRBJ2-5|TRBV9
CASSSGLAGETQYF
TGTGCCAGCAGCTCCGGACTAGCGGGAGAGACCCAGTACTTC
>-|12|-|TRBJ2-7|TRBV28
CASQRQFNEQYF
TGTGCCAGTCAGCGGCAGTTCAACGAGCAGTACTTC
>TRBD2|12|once|TRBJ2-7|TRBV2
CASMSGTSRQYF
TGTGCCAGCATGTCTGGGACTAGTCGGCAGTACTTC
>-|13|-|TRBJ2-7|TRBV28
CAIGGNRAYEQYF
TGTGCCATCGGCGGGAATCGCGCCTACGAGCAGTACTTC
>TRBD1|15|-|TRBJ2-1|TRBV28
CASSSTGDTHNEQFF
TGTGCCAGCAGTTCGACAGGGGACACCCACAATGAGCAGTTCTTC
>-|12|once|TRBJ1-4|TRBV18
CASSPENEKLFF
TGTGCCAGCTCCCCAGAGAATGAAAAACTGTTTTTT
>-|13|-|TRBJ2-1|TRBV29-1
CSVASSGTMVQFF
TGCAGCGTTGCTTCGTCAGGGACAATGGTGCAGTTCTTC
>TRBD1|16|once|TRBJ1-1|TRBV7-2
CASSSYGTGLYTEAFF
TGTGCCAGCAGCTCCTACGGGACAGGCTTATACACTGAAGCTTTCTTT
>TRBD1|12|-|TRBJ2-2|TRBV29-1
CSGGTDTGELFF
TGCAGCGGGGGGACAGACACCGGGGAGCTGTTTTTT
>TRBD1|15|-|TRBJ1-4|TRBV27
CASSPLDRDNEKLFF
TGTGCCAGCAGTCCACTCGACAGGGACAATGAAAAACTGTTTTTT
>-|15|-|TRBJ2-3|TRBV5-1
CASSLEAGNTDTQYF
TGCGCCAGCAGCTTGGAGGCGGGGAACACAGATACGCAGTATTTT
>TRBD1|13|-|TRBJ2-5|TRBV29-1
CSVFQGVLETQYF
TGCAGCGTTTTTCAGGGGGTATTAGAGACCCAGTACTTC
>-|13|-|TRBJ1-2|TRBV7-2
CASSLGVNYGYTF
TGTGCCAGCAGCCTAGGAGTTAACTATGGCTACACCTTC
>TRBD1|14|-|TRBJ1-2|TRBV6-5
CASSRQGLTYGYTF
TGTGCCAGCAGCAGACAGGGGTTGACCTATGGCTACACCTTC
>-|16|-|TRBJ2-7|TRBV7-9
CASSFGPRDNSYEQYF
TGTGCCAGCAGCTTTGGCCCAAGGGACAACTCCTACGAGCAGTACTTC
>TRBD1|15|few|TRBJ2-7|TRBV7-9
CASSSYRGTGKEQYF
TGTGCCAGCAGCTCTTATCGAGGGACAGGGAAGGAGCAGTACTTC
>TRBD1|19|-|TRBJ1-5|TRBV4-1
CASTPTLPGQGNSHQPQHF
TGCGCCAGCACCCCAACACTTCCGGGACAGGGAAACTCCCATCAGCCCCAGCATTTT
>TRBD2|15|-|TRBJ2-2|TRBV28
CASKAGGPNTGELFF
TGTGCCAGCAAAGCGGGAGGGCCAAACACCGGGGAGCTGTTTTTT
>-|15|-|TRBJ1-3|TRBV5-4
CASSLAPGDGNTIYF
TGTGCCAGCAGCTTGGCGCCAGGGGATGGAAACACCATATATTTT
>TRBD2|17|-|TRBJ2-5|TRBV15
CATSRGRAGVTGETQYF
TGTGCCACCAGCAGAGGTAGAGCGGGAGTCACGGGAGAGACCCAGTACTTC
>-|13|-|TRBJ1-1|TRBV27
CASSFTGYTEAFF
TGTGCCAGCAGTTTCACAGGGTACACTGAAGCTTTCTTT
>TRBD2|21|-|TRBJ2-1|TRBV27
CASSFRFLGLAGDRSYNEQFF
TGTGCCAGCAGTTTTCGTTTTTTGGGACTAGCGGGAGATCGCTCCTACAATGAGCAGTTCTTC
>TRBD1|12|-|TRBJ1-1|TRBV19
CAIHRGGTEAFF
TGTGCCATCCACAGGGGCGGCACTGAAGCTTTCTTT
>-|17|-|TRBJ2-2|TRBV11-2
CASRYTTGHLLTGELFF
TGTGCCAGCCGCTATACTACGGGACACTTGCTCACCGGGGAGCTGTTTTTT
>TRBD1|20|-|TRBJ1-4|TRBV7-6
CASSQRGITGGLSANEKLFF
TGTGCCAGCAGCCAAAGGGGGATAACAGGGGGCTTATCCGCAAATGAAAAACTGTTTTTT
>-|13|-|TRBJ2-5|TRBV2
CASKAGWLETQYF
TGTGCCAGCAAGGCAGGGTGGTTGGAGACCCAGTACTTC
>-|15|-|TRBJ2-7|TRBV30
CAWSVQSRDTHEQYF
TGTGCCTGGAGTGTACAATCACGGGACACCCACGAGCAGTACTTC
>-|14|-|TRBJ1-1|TRBV4-1
CASSQDTVNTEAFF
TGCGCCAGCAGCCAAGATACAGTGAACACTGAAGCTTTCTTT
>-|13|-|TRBJ2-5|TRBV25-1
CASSDLGQETQYF
TGTGCCAGCAGTGACCTAGGCCAAGAGACCCAGTACTTC
>TRBD1|15|-|TRBJ2-5|TRBV11-3
CASSTLEDRGQTQYF
TGTGCCAGCAGTACACTTGAAGACAGGGGACAGACCCAGTACTTC
>-|12|-|TRBJ1-2|TRBV28
CASSAGNYGYTF
TGTGCCAGCAGCGCGGGTAACTATGGCTACACCTTC
>TRBD1|14|-|TRBJ1-5|TRBV5-1
CASSRQGGDQPQHF
TGCGCCAGCAGCCGACAGGGAGGAGATCAGCCCCAGCATTTT
>-|16|-|TRBJ2-1|TRBV27
CASSRGGLSSGNEQFF
TGTGCCAGCAGTCGTGGGGGACTGTCGTCGGGCAATGAGCAGTTCTTC
>TRBD2|15|-|TRBJ2-1|TRBV5-4
CASSLVGGAYNEQFF
TGTGCCAGCAGCTTGGTCGGGGGGGCCTACAATGAGCAGTTCTTC
>TRBD1|15|-|TRBJ1-6|TRBV11-2
CASSAARQGYPPLHF
TGTGCCAGCAGCGCCGCTAGACAGGGGTACCCACCCCTCCACTTT
>TRBD1|16|-|TRBJ1-1|TRBV4-2
CASSQDVGAGGTEAFF
TGTGCCAGCAGCCAAGATGTTGGGGCAGGGGGCACTGAAGCTTTCTTT
>-|13|-|TRBJ2-2|TRBV7-9
CASSYAGAGELFF
TGTGCCAGCAGCTACGCAGGGGCCGGGGAGCTGTTTTTT
>TRBD1|16|-|TRBJ1-1|TRBV7-9
CASSVRDRGMNTEAFF
TGTGCCAGCAGCGTCCGGGACAGGGGAATGAACACTGAAGCTTTCTTT
>TRBD1|15|-|TRBJ1-4|TRBV19
CASSTRGDRGEKLFF
TGTGCCAGTAGTACTCGAGGGGACAGGGGAGAAAAACTGTTTTTT
>-|16|-|TRBJ2-1|TRBV7-2
CASSLVSSVYYNEQFF
TGTGCCAGCAGCCTGGTATCTAGCGTTTACTACAATGAGCAGTTCTTC
>TRBD2|15|-|TRBJ2-3|TRBV2
CASSGGGGFTDTQYF
TGTGCCAGCAGCGGCGGGGGGGGATTCACAGATACGCAGTATTTT
>-|13|-|TRBJ2-1|TRBV19
CASKPTGNNEQFF
TGTGCCAGTAAACCGACAGGAAACAATGAGCAGTTCTTC
>TRBD1|15|once|TRBJ1-2|TRBV9
CASSVRTGGVVGYTF
TGTGCCAGCAGCGTCCGGACAGGGGGGGTGGTTGGCTACACCTTC
>TRBD2|14|-|TRBJ2-7|TRBV5-4
CASSFELASYEQYF
TGTGCCAGCAGCTTTGAACTAGCGTCCTACGAGCAGTACTTC
>TRBD1|16|-|TRBJ1-5|TRBV7-9
CASSSDWDRVDQPQHF
TGTGCCAGCAGCTCCGACTGGGACAGGGTTGATCAGCCCCAGCATTTT
>TRBD1|18|-|TRBJ1-1|TRBV5-6
CASSSLWTGDFLNTEAFF
TGTGCCAGCAGTTCTCTATGGACAGGTGACTTTTTGAACACTGAAGCTTTCTTT
>TRBD1|16|once|TRBJ2-7|TRBV10-3
CAISGFGKQGAYEQYF
TGTGCCATCAGTGGGTTCGGTAAACAGGGGGCATACGAGCAGTACTTC
>TRBD1|19|-|TRBJ1-2|TRBV4-3
CASSQGLLGQGGSVYGYTF
TGCGCCAGCAGCCAAGGGCTTCTGGGACAGGGAGGGAGCGTATATGGCTACACCTTC
>-|16|few|TRBJ2-2|TRBV9
CASSVVDRPNTGELFF
TGTGCCAGCAGCGTAGTAGACAGGCCGAACACCGGGGAGCTGTTTTTT
>-|15|-|TRBJ2-1|TRBV5-1
CASSLVASQDYEQFF
TGCGCCAGCAGCTTGGTCGCTAGCCAAGACTATGAGCAGTTCTTC
>TRBD1|20|once|TRBJ2-1|TRBV13
CASSPSPTGGGPLAIYEQFF
TGTGCCAGCAGCCCGAGCCCCACAGGGGGCGGCCCCTTGGCAATCTATGAGCAGTTCTTC
>-|15|-|TRBJ1-1|TRBV7-6
CASRAIYRANTEAFF
TGTGCCAGCAGGGCCATATACAGGGCTAACACTGAAGCTTTCTTT
>TRBD1|15|-|TRBJ1-1|TRBV25-1
CASSASTGQDTEAFF
TGTGCCAGCAGTGCCTCGACAGGGCAGGACACTGAAGCTTTCTTT
>TRBD1|15|-|TRBJ1-2|TRBV2
CASELIGTANYGYTF
TGTGCCAGCGAGCTGATAGGGACAGCTAACTATGGCTACACCTTC